Below, 28 T cell receptor beta chains from the same sample are listed, as sequenced in a study of graft-versus-host responses after intestinal transplantation. This table comes from immunoSEQ multiplex PCR, and its TCRdb copy is limited to in-frame clones, with some not included. The sample comprises 85,000 to 110,000 clones, over 85% of which are singletons, and roughly 1% rests with the top ten. Antigens of these TCRs are unknown. This material consisted of unstimulated CD8+ T cells sorted from spleen or lymph node cells, taken before intestinal transplant. The origin of the receptors is a human donor who received an intestinal transplant.

The chain couples TRBV6-5 to TRBJ1-1, with D perhaps TRBD1 (5 bases). This CDR3 has 16 residues. V was shortened by 2 bases and J by 3 bases, with 16 bases between the two germline ends. In germline, CDR1 is MNHEY, CDR2 SVGAGI. CDR3 amino acids: CASSYGPAGVYTEAFF. The CDR3 bases are TGTGCCAGCAGTTACGGGCCCGCGGGGGTGTACACTGAAGCTTTCTTT.

V gene TRBV27 combines with J gene TRBJ2-7; 12 bases are a match to TRBD1. CDR1 and CDR2 from the germline V gene are MNHEY and SMNVEV (reference sequence). CDR3 size: 18 residues. Germline trimming cut 4 bases from V and 0 bases from J; bases unmatched to any gene: 10. The CDR3 reads CASSSPGQGAQGSYEQYF. The CDR3 DNA reads as TGTGCCAGCAGTTCCCCGGGACAGGGGGCGCAGGGCTCCTACGAGCAGTACTTC.

The chain uses TRBV6-1 and TRBJ2-3; TRBD1 matches 8 bases. CDR1 and CDR2 (germline): MNHNS, SASEGT. This CDR3 region has 17 residues. V shed 4 bases and J 5 bases; nucleotides not matched to a gene: 14. The CDR3 coding sequence is TGTGCCAGCAGTGCCCTCGACAGGGGCCAACATATAGATACGCAGTATTTT. Its protein product is CASSALDRGQHIDTQYF.

The chain carries TRBV18 and TRBJ1-1; the D gene is possibly TRBD1 (6 bases). The CDR3 spans 15 residues. The V gene's germline CDR1 is KGHSH and CDR2 LQKENI. With 3 bases removed from V and 6 bases from J, the gap between germline ends came to 17 bases. In nucleotides, the CDR3 is TGTGCCAGCTCACCGCCTTTCACAGGGTACCCTGAAGCTTTCTTT. This sequence encodes CASSPPFTGYPEAFF.

The chain couples TRBV6-5 to TRBJ2-7; D might be TRBD1 (6 bases). The CDR3 extends over 14 amino acids. The ends were cut back, 6 bases at V and 3 bases at J, with 15 bases in the middle. Germline CDR1 is MNHEY and CDR2 is SVGAGI. Here the CDR3 DNA reads TGTGCCAGCAGCCTGGGCAAAGGGGGCTACGAGCAGTACTTC. It encodes CASSLGKGGYEQYF.

This chain uses TRBV10-3 with TRBJ2-1; no reliable D call. V was pared by 2 bases and J by 0 bases, with 8 bases between. CDR3 length: 15 residues. Per the germline V gene, CDR1 is ENHRY and CDR2 is SYGVKD. CDR3 bases: TGTGCCATCAGTGAGGACTCTAGCTCCTACAATGAGCAGTTCTTC. Translating gives CAISEDSSSYNEQFF.

This rearrangement joins TRBV7-9 to TRBJ2-2, with 7 bases identical to TRBD2. Germline V gives CDR1 SEHNR, CDR2 FQNEAQ (reference sequence). The junction had 17 bases not matched to a gene; V was cut back by 6 bases and J by 4 bases. The CDR3 spans 18 residues. The CDR3 coding sequence is TGTGCCAGCAGAGGACCTAGCGGAGAGGCCCAGGGCACCGGGGAGCTGTTTTTT. Its translation is CASRGPSGEAQGTGELFF.

This clone was observed a single time. This chain joins TRBV11-3 and TRBJ2-1; 14 nucleotides align to TRBD2. The germline V gene encodes CDR1 SGHNT and CDR2 YENEEA. CDR3 size: 18 residues. After removal of 5 bases from V and 6 bases from J, the junction contained 12 bases not matched to a gene. This chain's CDR3 is CASSPMLGLAGGPNEQFF. CDR3 nucleotides: TGTGCCAGCAGCCCAATGCTAGGACTAGCGGGGGGCCCCAATGAGCAGTTCTTC. Supplemented by reference TRBV11-3 and TRBJ2-1, the full variable domain reads EAGVVQSPRYKIIEKKQPVAFWCNPISGHNTLYWYLQNLGQGPELLIRYENEEAVDDSQLPKDRFSAERLKGVDSTLKIQPAELGDSAVYLCASSPMLGLAGGPNEQFFGPGTRLTVL.

The chain combines TRBV4-1 with TRBJ2-2; TRBD2 agrees at 11 bases. V lost 4 bases, J lost 5 bases, and 6 bases stayed unmatched. Germline loops: CDR1 MGHRA, CDR2 YSYEKL. The CDR3 extends over 16 amino acids. CDR3 nucleotides: TGCGCCAGCAGCCGAACTAGCGGGGGAGTTACCGGGGAGCTGTTTTTT. It yields the protein CASSRTSGGVTGELFF.

The CDR3 spells CASSVVGTDTQYF. The CDR3 DNA is TGTGCCAGCAGCGTAGTGGGAACAGATACGCAGTATTTT. This sequence joins TRBV9 and TRBJ2-3; D ambiguous. This CDR3 contains 13 residues. The germline V gene encodes CDR1 SGDLS and CDR2 YYNGEE. Trimming took 0 bases from V and 3 from J, leaving 5 bases between them.

Remarks on this clone: The junction and the germline gene differ at one end; a read error may be behind it. The CDR3 region has the DNA TGTGCCAGCAGCATAGCGACCGGGACTAGCGGTAGCACAGATACGCAGTATTTT. Translated: CASSIATGTSGSTDTQYF. The chain links TRBV7-2 to TRBJ2-3, with TRBD2 matching over 11 bases. The length of the CDR3 is 18 residues. Germline loops: CDR1 SGHTA, CDR2 FQGNSA.

V usage is TRBV7-9 and J usage is TRBJ1-3, with D possibly TRBD1 on 5 matching bases. The germline gives CDR1 SEHNR, CDR2 FQNEAQ (reference sequence). Trimming removed 5 bases from V and 0 bases from J, with 17 bases in between. CDR3 length: 17 amino acids. The CDR3 spells CASSPRLTGSSGNTIYF. In DNA form, the CDR3 reads TGTGCCAGCAGCCCCCGGCTCACAGGATCCTCTGGAAACACCATATATTTT.

The CDR3 loop reads CASSSDSSTEAFF. The CDR3 nucleotides are TGTGCCAGCAGCTCGGACTCATCCACTGAAGCTTTCTTT. The V gene is TRBV7-2, the J gene TRBJ1-1, with D hard to call. V was shortened by 4 bases and J by 4 bases, with 10 bases between the two germline ends. This CDR3 is 13 amino acids long. Germline assignment: CDR1 SGHTA and CDR2 FQGNSA.

The chain carries TRBV27 and TRBJ2-1; D is perhaps TRBD2 (5 bases). This CDR3 contains 14 residues. V gave up 6 bases and J gave up 5 bases, with 14 bases separating them. The germline V gene has CDR1 MNHEY and CDR2 SMNVEV (reference sequence). In DNA, the CDR3 is TGTGCCAGCAGCCTTTTTCTCGGGGACAATGAGCAGTTCTTC. Translation gives CASSLFLGDNEQFF.

The chain uses TRBV9 and TRBJ1-2; D is unclear. Germline CDR1 SGDLS, CDR2 YYNGEE. The germline V and J ends were trimmed by 4 bases and 4 bases, with 20 bases remaining between them. CDR3 length equals 16 residues. CDR3 in amino acids: CASSPSTLSPAYGYTF. CDR3 DNA: TGTGCCAGCAGCCCATCTACTTTGAGTCCTGCCTATGGCTACACCTTC.

V and J are TRBV6-5 and TRBJ1-2; 9 nucleotides line up with TRBD1. Germline V gene data show CDR1 as MNHEY and CDR2 as SVGAGI. There are 15 residues in the CDR3. The V and J ends lost 5 bases and 8 bases, in that order; junction bases with no gene match: 12. CDR3 in amino acids: CASSPGTGYYEGYTF. CDR3 coding DNA: TGTGCCAGCAGTCCCGGGACAGGGTATTATGAAGGCTACACCTTC.

The V call is TRBV2, the J call TRBJ2-1; TRBD2 might be the D (6 bases). The germline gives CDR1 SNHLY, CDR2 FYNNEI. The V and J ends lost 6 bases and 7 bases respectively, with 7 bases between them. CDR3 length: 11 amino acids. CDR3 loop: CASSGGNEQFF. The CDR3 bases are TGTGCCAGCAGCGGGGGAAATGAGCAGTTCTTC. Based on the CDR3 plus reference TRBV2 and TRBJ2-1, the full variable domain is EPEVTQTPSHQVTQMGQEVILRCVPISNHLYFYWYRQILGQKVEFLVSFYNNEISEKSEIFDDQFSVERPDGSNFTLKIRSTKLEDSAMYFCASSGGNEQFFGPGTRLTVL.

V gene TRBV29-1 combines with J gene TRBJ2-7; D might be TRBD1 or TRBD2, each matching 5 bases. With 5 bases removed from V and 2 bases from J, the gap between germline ends came to 13 bases. The CDR3 spans 13 residues. Germline V lookup: CDR1 SQVTM, CDR2 ANQGSEA. CDR3 nucleotide sequence: TGCAGCGTTTGGGGGATGGGGGCCTACGAGCAGTACTTC. It is translated as CSVWGMGAYEQYF.

The V call is TRBV11-3, the J call TRBJ1-1; D is possibly TRBD1 (5 bases). Germline V gene lookup returns CDR1 SGHNT and CDR2 YENEEA. V dropped 4 bases and J dropped 0 bases, with 15 bases sitting between them. The CDR3 is 16 residues long. CDR3: CASSSHTGQMNTEAFF. The CDR3 coding sequence is TGTGCCAGCAGCTCCCACACCGGACAAATGAACACTGAAGCTTTCTTT.

This chain joins TRBV14 and TRBJ2-2; TRBD1 matches 8 bases. V shed 2 bases, J shed 4 bases, and the junction held 0 bases outside the gene matches. Germline CDR1 is SGHDN and CDR2 is FVKESK. The length of the CDR3 is 14 residues. This CDR3 reads CASSQTGGTGELFF. CDR3 DNA: TGTGCCAGCAGCCAAACAGGGGGCACCGGGGAGCTGTTTTTT.

J is TRBJ1-4 and V is TRBV5-1; D is undetermined. Germline values: CDR1 SGHRS, CDR2 YFSETQ. Between the trimmed V and J ends, which lost 0 bases and 0 bases, there was a span of 9 bases. The CDR3 runs 16 residues. The CDR3 reads CASSLGSDTTNEKLFF. CDR3 bases: TGCGCCAGCAGCTTGGGTTCAGATACAACTAATGAAAAACTGTTTTTT.

The J gene is TRBJ1-2, the V gene TRBV4-1; D gene unclear. CDR1 and CDR2 (germline): MGHRA, YSYEKL. V gave up 0 bases and J gave up 1 base, with 9 bases separating them. The CDR3 runs to 15 residues. CDR3: CASSQDPGFNYGYTF. In DNA, the CDR3 is TGCGCCAGCAGCCAAGATCCCGGGTTTAACTATGGCTACACCTTC.

This clone has just one count. The rearrangement joins TRBV2 to TRBJ2-1; weak D call: TRBD2 (5 bases). Germline CDR1 reads SNHLY; CDR2 reads FYNNEI. The CDR3 contains 13 residues. V gave up 7 bases and J gave up 0 bases, with 7 bases separating them. CDR3 sequence reads: CASKEGSYNEQFF. CDR3 sequence (DNA): TGTGCCAGCAAAGAGGGCTCCTACAATGAGCAGTTCTTC.

The gene calls are TRBV10-3 and TRBJ2-2; D gene unclear. Trimming shortened V by 3 bases and J by 6 bases, and 2 bases separated the two germline ends. The CDR3 runs to 11 residues. From germline, CDR1 is ENHRY and CDR2 SYGVKD. This CDR3 is CAISDPGELFF. The CDR3 DNA follows: TGTGCCATCAGTGATCCCGGGGAGCTGTTTTTT.

This clone was seen once. The V call is TRBV2, the J call TRBJ1-2; tentatively, D is TRBD1 (5 bases). Trimming removed 4 bases from V and 2 bases from J, with 8 bases in between. This CDR3 has 13 amino acids. Germline lookup yields CDR1 SNHLY and CDR2 FYNNEI. The CDR3 nucleotides read TGTGCCAGCAGTGGACAGAAGAACTATGGCTACACCTTC. Protein product: CASSGQKNYGYTF.

The V and J genes are TRBV7-3 and TRBJ2-3; no clear D gene. V lost 4 bases to trimming and J lost 6 bases, with 14 bases between them. This CDR3 contains 14 residues. From germline, CDR1 is SGHTA and CDR2 FQGTGA. The CDR3 spells CASSSLGPPDTQYF. The CDR3 DNA reads as TGTGCCAGCAGCTCGCTTGGACCGCCGGATACGCAGTATTTT.

V usage is TRBV11-2 and J usage is TRBJ1-2; D not resolved. This CDR3 region has 14 residues. Germline assignment: CDR1 SGHAT and CDR2 FQNNGV. Deletions cut 2 bases from V and 4 bases from J, with 11 bases between. In DNA form, the CDR3 reads TGTGCCAGCAGCTTACAAGGAGGCATCTATGGCTACACCTTC. Amino acids: CASSLQGGIYGYTF. Full variable domain (remainder filled in from reference TRBV11-2 and TRBJ1-2): EAGVAQSPRYKIIEKRQSVAFWCNPISGHATLYWYQQILGQGPKLLIQFQNNGVVDDSQLPKDRFSAERLKGVDSTLKIQPAKLEDSAVYLCASSLQGGIYGYTFGSGTRLTVV.

This clone appeared a single time. The chain carries TRBV7-9 and TRBJ1-1, with D possibly TRBD1 on 5 matching bases. The CDR3 runs 13 residues. Per germline, CDR1 SEHNR and CDR2 FQNEAQ (reference sequence). Trimming cost V 3 bases and J 14 bases, with 19 bases left between them. This chain's CDR3 is CASSLGGTLKTFF. CDR3 in DNA: TGTGCCAGCAGCTTGGGCGGGACCTTGAAGACATTCTTT.